The clone carrying this TCR beta chain has only a few counts. As handled by the study authors: Estimation of nucleated cell counts relied on the amplification of reference gene primers. Here immunoSEQ multiplex PCR was the method, and the copy in TCRdb shows in-frame clones only, minus some. V and J calls and clone size are copied from that table; D and trimming were computed from the DNA. This sample has around 210,000 clones; 88% occur once, and the top ten carry about a sixth. This sample is part of a study of blood T cell repertoires in COVID-19. Study-level information: COVID-19 samples from acute and convalescent phases originated in the United States, Italy and Spain. Sources were T cells, B-cell-depleted T cells, or PBMCs; the material itself was cDNA or gDNA.

Germline values: CDR1 SGHVS, CDR2 FQNEAQ. V dropped 5 bases and J dropped 6 bases, with 13 bases sitting between them. The CDR3 covers 13 residues. The chain uses TRBV7-8 and TRBJ1-1, with a tentative D call TRBD1 (5 bases). The sequencing sample was made of peripheral blood. This sequence was found in a man over 45 with COVID-19, enrolled during active disease. The CDR3 nucleotides read TGTGCCAGCAGCCGGGGGGGGAGGTCTGAAGCTTTCTTT. Its translation is CASSRGGRSEAFF.